One and the same sample provided the 2 T cell receptor beta chains below, sequenced in a study of blood T cell repertoires in COVID-19. Generated by immunoSEQ multiplex PCR, the TCRdb table keeps only in-frame clones and is missing some. Of more than 200,000 clones in the sample, around 82% are singletons; the top ten hold roughly 7.8%. Sequencing was carried out using peripheral blood. The receptor source for this set is a man aged 40-55 years with active or convalescent COVID-19.

J is TRBJ2-7 and V is TRBV6-5; D remains unclear. The CDR3 has 13 residues. Trimming took off 6 bases at V and 3 bases at J, with 12 bases between the two ends. From germline, CDR1 is MNHEY and CDR2 SVGAGI. DNA for the CDR3: TGTGCCAGCAGCCCCCTAGTCAACTACGAGCAGTACTTC. Protein sequence: CASSPLVNYEQYF.

This clone has a single count. J is TRBJ1-1 and V is TRBV28, with D possibly TRBD1 on 5 matching bases. V lost 6 bases, J lost 3 bases, and 8 bases lay in between. CDR1 and CDR2 (germline): MDHEN, SYDVKM. This CDR3 comprises 12 residues. CDR3 protein: CASRLRDTEAFF. In DNA, the CDR3 is TGTGCCAGCAGGCTCAGGGACACTGAAGCTTTCTTT.